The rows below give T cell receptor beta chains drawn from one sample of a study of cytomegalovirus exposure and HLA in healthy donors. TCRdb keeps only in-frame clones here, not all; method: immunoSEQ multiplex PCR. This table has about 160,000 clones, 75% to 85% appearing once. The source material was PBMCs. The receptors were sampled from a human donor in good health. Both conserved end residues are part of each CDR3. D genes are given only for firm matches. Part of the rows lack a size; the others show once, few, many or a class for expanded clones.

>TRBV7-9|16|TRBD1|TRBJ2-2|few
TGTGCCAGCAGCCCTGGGACAGGGCGACAACTCGGGGAGCTGTTTTTT
CASSPGTGRQLGELFF
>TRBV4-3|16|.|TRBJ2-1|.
TGCGCCAGCAGCCAAGGTCGGGGTAGCTCCTACAATGAGCAGTTCTTC
CASSQGRGSSYNEQFF
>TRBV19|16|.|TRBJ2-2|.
TGTGCCAGTAGTATAGGACAGGCATTGAACACCGGGGAGCTGTTTTTT
CASSIGQALNTGELFF
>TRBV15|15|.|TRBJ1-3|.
TGTGCCACCAGCAGAAAACAGTACTCTGGAAACACCATATATTTT
CATSRKQYSGNTIYF
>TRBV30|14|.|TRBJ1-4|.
TGTGCCTGGAGGGCCGCGACAGAAGGAAGAAAACTGTTTTTT
CAWRAATEGRKLFF
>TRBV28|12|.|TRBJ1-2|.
TGTGCCAGCGCCGGGGGGCTCTATGGCTACACCTTC
CASAGGLYGYTF
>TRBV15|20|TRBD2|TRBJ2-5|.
TGTGCCACCAGCGTGGGGGAAGCACCCCTAGGGGCGGGAGTTCAAGAGACCCAGTACTTC
CATSVGEAPLGAGVQETQYF
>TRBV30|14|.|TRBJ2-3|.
TGTGCCTGGAGCGGACTATTGGTAACAGATACGCAGTATTTT
CAWSGLLVTDTQYF
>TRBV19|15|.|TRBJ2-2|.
TGTGCCAGTAGTATGACGGGATTGAACACCGGGGAGCTGTTTTTT
CASSMTGLNTGELFF
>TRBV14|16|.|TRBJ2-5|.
TGTGCCAGCAGCCGGCAACCCTCAGGGGTGGGAGAGACCCAGTACTTC
CASSRQPSGVGETQYF
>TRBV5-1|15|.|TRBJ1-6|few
TGCGCCAGCAGCTTGGGGGGCCGTGAAAATTCACCCCTCCACTTT
CASSLGGRENSPLHF
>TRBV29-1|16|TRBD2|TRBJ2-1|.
TGCAGCGCTGCGATCCCTAGCGGGGGGGTGAGCAATGAGCAGTTCTTC
CSAAIPSGGVSNEQFF
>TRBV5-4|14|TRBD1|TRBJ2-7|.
TGTGCCAGCAGCTTGGGGGGGACAGGGCCCGAGCAGTACTTC
CASSLGGTGPEQYF
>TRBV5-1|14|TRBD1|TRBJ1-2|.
TGCGCCAGCAGCACCGGACAGGCTAACTATGGCTACACCTTC
CASSTGQANYGYTF
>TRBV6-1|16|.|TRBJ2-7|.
TGTGCCAGCAGTGAAGGACGCGGCCTGAGCTCCTACGAGCAGTACTTC
CASSEGRGLSSYEQYF
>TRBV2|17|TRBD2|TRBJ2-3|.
TGTGCCAGCAAGGAAGCGGGGCGATTCCCCTTGCACGGTACGCAGTATTTT
CASKEAGRFPLHGTQYF
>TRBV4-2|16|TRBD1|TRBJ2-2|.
TGTGCCAGCAGCCAAGAGTGGCAGGGGGCTACCGGGGAGCTGTTTTTT
CASSQEWQGATGELFF
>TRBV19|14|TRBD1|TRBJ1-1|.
TGTGCCAGTTGCAGGGACAGAACGAACACTGAAGCTTTCTTT
CASCRDRTNTEAFF
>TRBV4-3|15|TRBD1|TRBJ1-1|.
TGCGCCAGCAGCCAAGACGGGACAGGGGGCTCTGAAGCTTTCTTT
CASSQDGTGGSEAFF
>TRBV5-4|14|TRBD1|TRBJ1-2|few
TGTGCCAGCAGGAGGACGGGACAGGGGGCTGGCTACACCTTC
CASRRTGQGAGYTF
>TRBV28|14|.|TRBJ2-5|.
TGTGCCAGCAGTTTAGGGCAGTACCAAGAGACCCAGTACTTC
CASSLGQYQETQYF
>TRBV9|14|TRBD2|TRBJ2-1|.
TGTGCCAGCAGCATCGGGGGGGCCCTGAATGAGCAGTTCTTC
CASSIGGALNEQFF
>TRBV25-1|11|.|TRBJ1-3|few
TGTGCCAGCGGTTACGCGAACACCATATATTTT
CASGYANTIYF
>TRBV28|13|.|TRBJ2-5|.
TGTGCCAGCCAGGCGAGTCCTCAAGAGACCCAGTACTTC
CASQASPQETQYF
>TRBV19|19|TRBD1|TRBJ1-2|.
TGTGCCAGTAGTATAGAACACCACCGGGACAGGGATCGGACCTATGGCTACACCTTC
CASSIEHHRDRDRTYGYTF
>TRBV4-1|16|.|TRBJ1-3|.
TGCGCCAGCAGCCAAGACACGCGGGGGCCGGGAAACACCATATATTTT
CASSQDTRGPGNTIYF
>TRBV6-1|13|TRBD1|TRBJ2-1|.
TGTGCCAGCAGTGAAGTCGGACAGGGATATCAGTTCTTC
CASSEVGQGYQFF
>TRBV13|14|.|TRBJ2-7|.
TGTGCCAGCAGCTCGCGGGACGGCTCCTACGAGCAGTACTTC
CASSSRDGSYEQYF
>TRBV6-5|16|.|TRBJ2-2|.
TGTGCCAGCAGTTACCGCCTTTTTGACAGTACCCGGGAGCTGTTTTTT
CASSYRLFDSTRELFF
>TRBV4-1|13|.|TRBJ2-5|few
TGCGCCAGCAGTCCACCGGGTCCAGAGACCCAGTACTTC
CASSPPGPETQYF
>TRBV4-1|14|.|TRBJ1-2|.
TGCGCCAGCAGCCAAGTCTCAGGAACGGATGGCTACACCTTC
CASSQVSGTDGYTF
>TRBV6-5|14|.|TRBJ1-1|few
TGTGCCAGCAGTTACGATCGGGGTTCGACTGAAGCTTTCTTT
CASSYDRGSTEAFF
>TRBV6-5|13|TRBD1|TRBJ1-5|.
TGTGCCAGCAGTGGACAGGGGAGTCAGCCCCAGCATTTT
CASSGQGSQPQHF
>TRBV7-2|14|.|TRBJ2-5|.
TGTGCCAGCAGCCCCCGCCTAGCGAGAGAGACCCAGTACTTC
CASSPRLARETQYF
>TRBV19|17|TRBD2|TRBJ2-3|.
TGTGCCAGTAGTATAGTCCCACTAGCGGGAGAGACAGATACGCAGTATTTT
CASSIVPLAGETDTQYF
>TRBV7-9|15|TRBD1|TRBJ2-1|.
TGTGCCAGCAGCTTTACACGGGACAGCTACAATGAGCAGTTCTTC
CASSFTRDSYNEQFF
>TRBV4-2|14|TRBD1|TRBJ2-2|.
TGTGCCAGCAGCCTTGGGACAGTAACCGGGGAGCTGTTTTTT
CASSLGTVTGELFF
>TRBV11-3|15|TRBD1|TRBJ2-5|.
TGTGCCAGCAGCCACAGGGGCGGGTCCCAAGAGACCCAGTACTTC
CASSHRGGSQETQYF
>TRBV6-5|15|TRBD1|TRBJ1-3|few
TGTGCCAGCAGTTACTCAGGGACAGGGGGAGACACCATATATTTT
CASSYSGTGGDTIYF
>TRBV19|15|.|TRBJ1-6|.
TGTGCCAGTAGTATCGGTGGTTCCTATAATTCACCCCTCCACTTT
CASSIGGSYNSPLHF
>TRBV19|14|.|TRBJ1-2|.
TGTGCCAGTAGTAGGCTAGGGGAAACCTATGGCTACACCTTC
CASSRLGETYGYTF
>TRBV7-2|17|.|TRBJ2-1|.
TGTGCCAGCAGCTTAACGACAGACCGTACCCTGGGCAATGAGCAGTTCTTC
CASSLTTDRTLGNEQFF
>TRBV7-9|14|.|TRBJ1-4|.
TGTGCCAGCAGCTTAGGGACAGCAAATGAAAAACTGTTTTTT
CASSLGTANEKLFF
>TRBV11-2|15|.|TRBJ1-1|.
TGTGCCAGCGGAATCCCATATTACAGGAACACTGAAGCTTTCTTT
CASGIPYYRNTEAFF
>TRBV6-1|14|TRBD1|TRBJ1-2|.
TGTGCCAGCAGTAGACAGGGGGCTCTCTCTGGCTACACCTTC
CASSRQGALSGYTF
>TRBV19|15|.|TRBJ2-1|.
TGTGCCAGTAGTATAGGCGGGGGTACAGGGAATGAGCAGTTCTTC
CASSIGGGTGNEQFF
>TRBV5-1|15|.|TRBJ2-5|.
TGCGCCAGCAGCTTGGCCGCTGTCTCGGGTGAGACCCAGTACTTC
CASSLAAVSGETQYF
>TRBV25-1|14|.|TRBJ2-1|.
TGTGCCAGCAGTGAAGGAGGCTACGGGATTGAGCAGTTCTTC
CASSEGGYGIEQFF
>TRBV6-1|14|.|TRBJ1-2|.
TGTGCCAGCAGTGAAGCGTACAAAAACTATGGCTACACCTTC
CASSEAYKNYGYTF
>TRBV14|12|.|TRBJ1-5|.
TGTGCCAGCAGCCTTGGCGTCGGGACCCAGCATTTT
CASSLGVGTQHF
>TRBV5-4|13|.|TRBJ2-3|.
TGTGCCAGCAGCGTCCCCCTTGTGGATACGCAGTATTTT
CASSVPLVDTQYF